This TCR beta chain originates from a study of identical twins. With regard to this clonotype: Antigen specificity is unknown.

Template switching created a universal primer site, and the cDNA included unique molecular identifiers. TCRdb ran MiXCR on the 5' RACE reads and lists one entry per CDR3 protein. The data show about 260,000 distinct CDR3 sequences, roughly 7% seen once. Overall study results and limits: Reduced insertions were recorded for abundant cord blood beta clonotypes, with no such pattern in memory repertoires.

CDR3 length: 13 amino acids. The germline CDR1 and CDR2 sequences are WSHSY and SAAADI. This same sample was also part of a study on yellow fever vaccine responses in identical twins.

The V call is TRBV10-2, the J call TRBJ2-1; 9 bases line up with TRBD2. The TCR comes from a young woman in good health. The specimen was memory (CD45RO+) T cells sorted from blood. The CDR3 loop reads CGSRLAGSNEQFF. CDR3 DNA: TGCGGGTCTCGGCTAGCGGGATCCAATGAGCAGTTCTTC.